The 4 T cell receptor beta chains reported below all come from one sample, sequenced in a study of blood T cell repertoires in COVID-19. Produced via immunoSEQ multiplex PCR; TCRdb's table is partial and in-frame only. The sample contains about 150,000 clones, around 88% of which appear only once. The sample consisted of peripheral blood. The receptors here all came from a man aged 60 to 75 with active or convalescent COVID-19.

V usage is TRBV5-1 and J usage is TRBJ2-1; maybe TRBD2 (5 bases). CDR3 length: 14 residues. CDR1 is SGHRS and CDR2 is YFSETQ in the germline V gene. V gave up 6 bases and J gave up 9 bases, with 19 bases separating them. The CDR3 region is CASTLGLLALEQFF. The DNA of the CDR3 is TGCGCCAGCACTCTGGGCCTCCTAGCCCTTGAGCAGTTCTTC.

J is TRBJ2-5 and V is TRBV7-2; 8 positions agree with TRBD1. Germline V gene sequence: CDR1 SGHTA, CDR2 FQGNSA. V lost 5 bases to trimming and J lost 5 bases; unmatched junction nucleotides: 10. The CDR3 totals 15 residues. CDR3 sequence: CASSPDRGSGETQYF. CDR3 nucleotide sequence: TGTGCCAGCAGCCCCGACAGGGGTTCTGGGGAGACCCAGTACTTC.

The chain uses TRBV7-2 and TRBJ1-2; 9 bases agree with TRBD1. Germline lookup yields CDR1 SGHTA and CDR2 FQGNSA. CDR3 length equals 15 residues. J lost 2 bases, V lost 5 bases, and 6 bases had no gene match. CDR3 protein: CASSTSGQGNYGYTF. Written as DNA, the CDR3 is TGTGCCAGCAGCACTTCGGGACAGGGAAACTATGGCTACACCTTC.

The V gene is TRBV11-2, the J gene TRBJ2-1; D may be TRBD2 (7 bases). The CDR3 extends over 18 amino acids. Per the germline V gene, CDR1 is SGHAT and CDR2 is FQNNGV. Trimming removed 2 bases at V and 0 bases at J, with 17 bases between. The DNA of the CDR3 is TGTGCCAGCAGCTTAAGAGGGGGGGACTTAAGCTCCTACAATGAGCAGTTCTTC. Its translation: CASSLRGGDLSSYNEQFF.